The count of the clone carrying this T cell receptor beta chain is one. What it binds is unknown. This entry comes from a study of shared clonotypes between healthy human individuals. Study-wide results and limits: Memory subsets generally showed smaller estimated richness than naive subsets did.

CDR1 and CDR2 (germline): SGHRS, YFSETQ. Trimming took off 1 base at V and 5 bases at J, with 10 bases between the two ends. The CDR3 runs 13 residues. Genomic DNA (from each subset) was split evenly across several immunoSEQ plates. This table comes from immunoSEQ multiplex PCR, and its TCRdb copy is limited to in-frame clones, with some not included. This table holds 2.3 million or so clones, approximately 95% found once. Healthy adults negative for HIV, lacking recent acute infections or vaccinations, served as donors. Specimen: naive CD4+ T cells from PBMCs. Subset reported: CD45RA+ positively selected. The chain recombines TRBV5-1 with TRBJ2-7; no reliable D call. This receptor was obtained from a man aged 18 to 35 in good health. Some clones in this sample may be carry-over from other donors' samples. Here the CDR3 reads CASSLKIADEQYF. The CDR3 bases are TGCGCCAGCAGCTTGAAAATCGCCGACGAGCAGTACTTC.